This T cell receptor (beta chain) comes out of a study of shared clonotypes between healthy human individuals. The V segment lost 2 bases and the J segment 4 bases; nucleotides outside the gene matches: 11. Looked up from germline, CDR1 is SGHDN and CDR2 is FVKESK. The CDR3 has 16 amino acids. Study-wide points: Clonotype sharing among donors, it was expected, would be affected by sequencing depth.

Remarks on this clone: Its antigen is undetermined.

Each cell subset's genomic DNA was divided evenly among several immunoSEQ plates. Sequenced by immunoSEQ multiplex PCR; TCRdb stores in-frame clones only, minus some. The table records some 550,000 clones, less than 98% of them present only once. V and J are TRBV14 and TRBJ2-7; 7 nucleotides match TRBD2. Sequenced input: naive CD4+ T cells sorted from blood. The subset denotes: CD45RA+ positively selected. This receptor was identified in a woman aged 25 to 45 in good health. CDR3 DNA sequence: TGTGCCAGCAGCCAAATGGTGGGGAGGGGCCCATACGAGCAGTACTTC. It specifies CASSQMVGRGPYEQYF.